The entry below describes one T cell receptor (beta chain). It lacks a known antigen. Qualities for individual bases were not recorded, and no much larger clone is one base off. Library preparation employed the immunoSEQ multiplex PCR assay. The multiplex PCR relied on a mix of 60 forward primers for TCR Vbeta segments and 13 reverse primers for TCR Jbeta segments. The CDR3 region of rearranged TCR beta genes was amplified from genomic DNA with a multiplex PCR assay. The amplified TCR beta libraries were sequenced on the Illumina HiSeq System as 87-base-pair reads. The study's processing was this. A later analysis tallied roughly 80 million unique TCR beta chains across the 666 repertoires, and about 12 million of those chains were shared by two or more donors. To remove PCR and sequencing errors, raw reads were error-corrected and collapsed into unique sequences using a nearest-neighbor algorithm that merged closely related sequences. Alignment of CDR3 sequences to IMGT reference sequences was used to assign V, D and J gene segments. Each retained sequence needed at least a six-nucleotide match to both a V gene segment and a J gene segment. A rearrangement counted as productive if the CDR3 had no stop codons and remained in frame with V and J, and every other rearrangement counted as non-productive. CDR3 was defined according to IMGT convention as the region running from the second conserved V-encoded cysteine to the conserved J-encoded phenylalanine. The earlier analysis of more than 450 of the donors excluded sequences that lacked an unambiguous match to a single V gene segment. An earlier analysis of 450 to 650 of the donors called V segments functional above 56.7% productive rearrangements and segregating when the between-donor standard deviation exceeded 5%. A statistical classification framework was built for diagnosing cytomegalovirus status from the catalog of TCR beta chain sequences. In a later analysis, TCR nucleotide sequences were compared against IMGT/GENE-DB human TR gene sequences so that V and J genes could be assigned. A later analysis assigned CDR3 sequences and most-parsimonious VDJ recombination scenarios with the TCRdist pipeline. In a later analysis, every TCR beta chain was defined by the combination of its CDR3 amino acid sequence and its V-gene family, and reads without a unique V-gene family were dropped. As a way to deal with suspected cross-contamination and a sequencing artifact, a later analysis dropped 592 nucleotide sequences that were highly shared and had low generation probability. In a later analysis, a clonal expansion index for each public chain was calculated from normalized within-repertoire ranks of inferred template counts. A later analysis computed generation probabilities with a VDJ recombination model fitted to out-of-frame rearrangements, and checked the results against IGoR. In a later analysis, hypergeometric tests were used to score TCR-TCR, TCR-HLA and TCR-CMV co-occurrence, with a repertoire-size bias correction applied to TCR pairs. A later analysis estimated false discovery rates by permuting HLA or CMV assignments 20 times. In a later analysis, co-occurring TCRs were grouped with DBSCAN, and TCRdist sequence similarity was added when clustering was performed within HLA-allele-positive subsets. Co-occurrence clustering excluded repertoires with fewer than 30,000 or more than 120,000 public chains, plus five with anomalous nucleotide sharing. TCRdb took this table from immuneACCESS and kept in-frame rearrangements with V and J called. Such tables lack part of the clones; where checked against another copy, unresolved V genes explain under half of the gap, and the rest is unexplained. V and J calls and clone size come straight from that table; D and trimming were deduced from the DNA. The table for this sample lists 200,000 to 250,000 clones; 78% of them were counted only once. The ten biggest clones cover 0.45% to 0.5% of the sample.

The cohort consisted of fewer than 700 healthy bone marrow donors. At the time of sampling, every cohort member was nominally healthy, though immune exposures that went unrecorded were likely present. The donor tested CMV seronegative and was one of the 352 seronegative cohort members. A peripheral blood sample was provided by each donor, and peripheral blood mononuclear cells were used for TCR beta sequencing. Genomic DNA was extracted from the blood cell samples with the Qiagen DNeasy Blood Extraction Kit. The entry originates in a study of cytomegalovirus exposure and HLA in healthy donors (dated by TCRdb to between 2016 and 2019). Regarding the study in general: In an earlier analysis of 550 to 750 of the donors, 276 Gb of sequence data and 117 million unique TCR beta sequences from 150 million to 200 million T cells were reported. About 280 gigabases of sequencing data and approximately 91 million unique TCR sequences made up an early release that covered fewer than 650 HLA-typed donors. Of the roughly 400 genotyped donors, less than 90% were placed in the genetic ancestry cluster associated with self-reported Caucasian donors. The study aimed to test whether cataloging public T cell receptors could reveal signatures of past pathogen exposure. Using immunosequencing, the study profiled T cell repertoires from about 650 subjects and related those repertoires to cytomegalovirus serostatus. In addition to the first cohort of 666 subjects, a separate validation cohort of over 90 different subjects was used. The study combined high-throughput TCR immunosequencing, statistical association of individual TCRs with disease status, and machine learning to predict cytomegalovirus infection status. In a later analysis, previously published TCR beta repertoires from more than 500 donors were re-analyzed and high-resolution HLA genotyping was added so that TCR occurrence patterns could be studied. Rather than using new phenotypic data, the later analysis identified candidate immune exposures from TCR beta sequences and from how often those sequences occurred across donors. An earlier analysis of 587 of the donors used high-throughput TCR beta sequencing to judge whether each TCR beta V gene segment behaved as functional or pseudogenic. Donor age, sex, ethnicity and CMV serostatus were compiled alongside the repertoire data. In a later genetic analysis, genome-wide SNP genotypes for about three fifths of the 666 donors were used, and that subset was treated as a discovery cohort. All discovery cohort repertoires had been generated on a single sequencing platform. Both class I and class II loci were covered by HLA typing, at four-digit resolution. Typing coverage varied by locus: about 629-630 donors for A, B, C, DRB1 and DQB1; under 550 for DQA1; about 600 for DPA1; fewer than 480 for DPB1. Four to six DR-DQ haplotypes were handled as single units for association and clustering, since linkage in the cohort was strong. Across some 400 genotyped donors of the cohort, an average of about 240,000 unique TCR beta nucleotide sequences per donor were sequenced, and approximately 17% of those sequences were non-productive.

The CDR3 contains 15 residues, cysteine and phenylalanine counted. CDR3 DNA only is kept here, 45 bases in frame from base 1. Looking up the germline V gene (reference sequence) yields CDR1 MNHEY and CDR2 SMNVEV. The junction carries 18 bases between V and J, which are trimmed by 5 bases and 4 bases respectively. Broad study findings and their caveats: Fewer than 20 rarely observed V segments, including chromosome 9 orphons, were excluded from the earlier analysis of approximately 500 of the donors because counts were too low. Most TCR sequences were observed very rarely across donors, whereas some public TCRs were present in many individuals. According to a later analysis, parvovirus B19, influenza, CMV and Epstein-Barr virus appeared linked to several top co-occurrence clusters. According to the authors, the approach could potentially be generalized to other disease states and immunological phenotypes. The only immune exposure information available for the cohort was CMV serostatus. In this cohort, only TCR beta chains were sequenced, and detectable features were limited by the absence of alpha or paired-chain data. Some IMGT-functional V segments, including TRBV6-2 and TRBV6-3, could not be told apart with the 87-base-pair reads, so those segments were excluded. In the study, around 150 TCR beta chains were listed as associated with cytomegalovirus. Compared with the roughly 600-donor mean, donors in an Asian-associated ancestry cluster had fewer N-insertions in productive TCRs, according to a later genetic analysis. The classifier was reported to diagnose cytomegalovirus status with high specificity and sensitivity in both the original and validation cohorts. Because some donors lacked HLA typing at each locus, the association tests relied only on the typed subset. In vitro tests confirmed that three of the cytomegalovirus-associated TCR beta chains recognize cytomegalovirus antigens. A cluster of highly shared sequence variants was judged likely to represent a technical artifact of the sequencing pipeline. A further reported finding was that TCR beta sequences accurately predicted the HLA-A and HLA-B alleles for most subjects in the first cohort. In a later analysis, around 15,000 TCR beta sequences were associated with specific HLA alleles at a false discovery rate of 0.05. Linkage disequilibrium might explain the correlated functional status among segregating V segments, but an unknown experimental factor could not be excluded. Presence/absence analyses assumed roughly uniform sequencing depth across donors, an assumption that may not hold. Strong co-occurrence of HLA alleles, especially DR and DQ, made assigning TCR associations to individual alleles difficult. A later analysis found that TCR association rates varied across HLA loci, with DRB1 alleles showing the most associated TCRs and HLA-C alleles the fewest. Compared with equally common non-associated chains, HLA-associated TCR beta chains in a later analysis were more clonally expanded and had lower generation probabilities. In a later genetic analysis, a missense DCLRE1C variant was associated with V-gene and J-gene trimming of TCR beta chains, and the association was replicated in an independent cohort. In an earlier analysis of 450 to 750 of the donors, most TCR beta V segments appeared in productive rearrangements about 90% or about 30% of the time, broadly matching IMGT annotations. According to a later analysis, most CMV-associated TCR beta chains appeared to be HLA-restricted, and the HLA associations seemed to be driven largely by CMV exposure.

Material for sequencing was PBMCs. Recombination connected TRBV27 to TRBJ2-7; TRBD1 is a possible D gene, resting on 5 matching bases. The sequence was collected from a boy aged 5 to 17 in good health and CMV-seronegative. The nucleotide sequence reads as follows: TGTGCCAGCAGTCCTGGTGACAGAGACGGATACGAGCAGTACTTC. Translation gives CASSPGDRDGYEQYF.